This T cell receptor (beta chain) was identified in a study of cytomegalovirus exposure and HLA in healthy donors. General study points: In vitro checks showed that a few CMV-associated chains really do target CMV antigens.

The PCR employed 60 Vbeta primers together with 13 Jbeta primers. Original processing notes: Later, tens of millions of unique TCR beta chains were counted in an analysis, and approximately 10 million of them were shared. Method: immunoSEQ multiplex PCR; TCRdb's copy keeps in-frame clones and lacks some. V and J calls and clone size are copied from that table; D and trimming were computed from the DNA. There are roughly 120,000 clones in the sample; 9.5% occur only once, and less than 4% lies in the top ten. The CDR3 is 12 amino acids. CDR1 SGHTA and CDR2 FQGTGA come from the germline V gene. V shed 5 bases and J shed 4 bases, with 9 bases lying between them. This clone was found a few times. As yet, its antigen is unknown.

The source material was PBMCs. The chain couples TRBV7-3 to TRBJ2-7, with TRBD1 as a possible D gene (6 bases). This sequence originates from a man aged 25-45 years in good health and CMV-seronegative. This chain's CDR3 is CASSKTGYEQYF. CDR3 DNA sequence: TGTGCCAGCAGCAAAACAGGGTACGAGCAGTACTTC.